This TCR beta chain derives from a study of cytomegalovirus exposure and HLA in healthy donors. The study ran its PCR with 60 Vbeta and 13 Jbeta primers. Data came from immunoSEQ multiplex PCR; TCRdb stores just in-frame clones and leaves some out. Of about 160,000 clones in the sample, 80% were seen once. In the case of this clone: Its cognate antigen is unknown.

Notes on the study in general: Earlier results showed most TCR beta V segments being productive about 87% or about 30% of the time. Some V segments, TRBV6-2 and TRBV6-3 among them, were indistinguishable and were therefore excluded. Reportedly, HLA-A and HLA-B alleles of most subjects were accurately predicted from TCR beta.

Looked up from germline, CDR1 is MNHEY and CDR2 is SMNVEV (reference sequence). V lost 4 bases and J 8 bases, leaving 21 bases between the germline ends. This CDR3 spans 16 amino acids. The specimen sequenced was PBMCs. The rearrangement joins TRBV27 to TRBJ1-5; D gene unclear. This receptor was obtained from a male donor in good health and CMV-seropositive. The chain's CDR3 is CASSSVWSPFGEPQHF. CDR3 sequence (DNA): TGTGCCAGCAGTTCGGTTTGGTCCCCTTTCGGAGAGCCCCAGCATTTT.